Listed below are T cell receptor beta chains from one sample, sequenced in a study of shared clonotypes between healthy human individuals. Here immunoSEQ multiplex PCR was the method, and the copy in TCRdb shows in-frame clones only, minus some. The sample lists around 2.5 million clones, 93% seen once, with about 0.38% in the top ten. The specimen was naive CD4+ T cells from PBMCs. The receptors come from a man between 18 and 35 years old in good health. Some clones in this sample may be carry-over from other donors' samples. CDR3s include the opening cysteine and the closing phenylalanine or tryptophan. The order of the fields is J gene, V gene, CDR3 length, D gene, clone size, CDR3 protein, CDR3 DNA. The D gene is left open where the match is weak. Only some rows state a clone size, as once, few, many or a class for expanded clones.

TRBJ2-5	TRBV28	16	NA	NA	CASSLGAGGLGETQYF	TGTGCCAGCAGTTTGGGGGCAGGGGGGTTGGGTGAGACCCAGTACTTC
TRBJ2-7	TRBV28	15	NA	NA	CASSLQGLGDYEQYF	TGTGCCAGCAGTCTTCAGGGGTTGGGAGACTACGAGCAGTACTTC
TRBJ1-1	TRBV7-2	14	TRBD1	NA	CASGLTGRRTEAFF	TGTGCCAGCGGCCTGACAGGGCGACGTACTGAAGCTTTCTTT
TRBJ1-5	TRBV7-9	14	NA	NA	CASTGGSSNQPQHF	TGTGCCAGCACTGGAGGGAGCTCCAATCAGCCCCAGCATTTT
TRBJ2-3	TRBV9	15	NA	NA	CASSGGSSGTDTQYF	TGTGCCAGCAGCGGAGGGAGCTCGGGCACAGATACGCAGTATTTT
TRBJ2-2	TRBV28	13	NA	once	CASTRGGTGELFF	TGTGCCAGCACCCGAGGGGGCACCGGGGAGCTGTTTTTT
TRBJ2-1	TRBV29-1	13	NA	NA	CSVDRVFGNEQFF	TGCAGCGTTGATAGGGTCTTCGGCAATGAGCAGTTCTTC
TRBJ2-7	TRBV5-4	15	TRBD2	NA	CASSKGLAAAYEQYF	TGTGCCAGCAGCAAGGGACTAGCGGCCGCCTACGAGCAGTACTTC
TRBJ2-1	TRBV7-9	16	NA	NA	CASSQDGALSYNEQFF	TGCGCCAGCAGCCAAGATGGCGCACTCTCCTACAATGAGCAGTTCTTC
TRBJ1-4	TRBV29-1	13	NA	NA	CSVGGATNEKLFF	TGCAGCGTTGGCGGGGCAACTAATGAAAAACTGTTTTTT
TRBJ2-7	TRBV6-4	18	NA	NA	CASRRAPEDYPSSYEQYF	TGTGCCAGCAGGAGGGCACCAGAGGACTACCCCAGCTCCTACGAGCAGTACTTC
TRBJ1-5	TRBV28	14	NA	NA	CASSPALAGQPQHF	TGTGCCAGCAGTCCGGCACTAGCGGGTCAGCCCCAGCATTTT
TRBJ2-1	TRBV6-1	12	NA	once	CAILSPWNEQFF	TGTGCCATCCTTTCTCCCTGGAATGAGCAGTTCTTC
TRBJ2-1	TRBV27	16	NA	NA	CASSPGVASSYNEQFF	TGTGCCAGCAGCCCCGGCGTGGCCAGCTCCTACAATGAGCAGTTCTTC
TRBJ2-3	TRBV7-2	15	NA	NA	CASSLVRRGTDTQYF	TGTGCCAGCAGCTTAGTTAGAAGGGGCACAGATACGCAGTATTTT
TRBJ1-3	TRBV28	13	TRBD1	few	CASLGGVAGQAKF	TGTGCCAGCCTAGGTGGGGTGGCAGGACAGGCGAAATTT
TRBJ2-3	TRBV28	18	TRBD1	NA	CASSFSISGTGATDTQYF	TGTGCCAGCAGTTTTAGCATCTCCGGGACAGGGGCCACAGATACGCAGTATTTT
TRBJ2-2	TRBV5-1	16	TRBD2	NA	CASSLLASGNTGELFF	TGCGCCAGCAGCTTGTTGGCTAGCGGTAACACCGGGGAGCTGTTTTTT
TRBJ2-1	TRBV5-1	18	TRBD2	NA	CASSLAGGSYSSYNEQFF	TGCGCCAGCAGCTTGGCGGGGGGGTCTTATAGCTCCTACAATGAGCAGTTCTTC
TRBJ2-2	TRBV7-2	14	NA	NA	CASSHGWLTGELFF	TGTGCCAGCAGCCACGGATGGCTCACCGGGGAGCTGTTTTTT
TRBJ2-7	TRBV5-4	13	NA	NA	CASSLGLAFEQYF	TGTGCCAGCAGCTTGGGGCTAGCGTTCGAGCAGTACTTC
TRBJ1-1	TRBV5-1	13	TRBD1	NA	CASSLGTGNTAFF	TGCGCCAGCAGCTTGGGGACAGGGAACACGGCTTTCTTT
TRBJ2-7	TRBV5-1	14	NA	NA	CASSLGQAHYEQYF	TGCGCCAGCAGCTTGGGACAGGCCCACTACGAGCAGTACTTC
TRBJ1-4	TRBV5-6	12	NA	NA	CASSFVGEKLFF	TGTGCCAGCAGCTTTGTTGGAGAAAAACTGTTTTTT
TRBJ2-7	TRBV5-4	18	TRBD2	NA	CASREGLAGGWSSYEQYF	TGTGCCAGCAGGGAGGGACTAGCGGGAGGGTGGAGCTCCTACGAGCAGTACTTC